This entry features one T cell receptor beta chain sequence. Its antigen target is currently unknown. Nothing much larger sits one base from this clone, and base qualities are not available. This specimen belongs to a study of blood T cells in healthy people across ages (dated by TCRdb to 2013 to 2016). Background for the entire study: In model experiments, template switching captured about one uniquely barcoded TCR beta cDNA molecule for every two T cells. The donors were divided into four age groups: young (average roughly 17 years), middle-aged (about 40), aged (approximately 62) and long-lived (82). To avoid experimental bias, donors of different ages were distributed randomly across sequencing lanes. Two additional independent replicas of 1 million unique cDNA reads from the same blood draw were analyzed for two donors (one aged 18 to 30 and one aged 80 or older). Using deep sequencing normalized with unique cDNA molecular identifiers, the study measured how TCR beta repertoire diversity changes with age. The study at large found these results: Estimates of total diversity from one million sequenced T cells were regarded as lower bounds and underestimates. Observed TCR beta diversity per million T cells fell roughly linearly with age, and a significant reduction was already apparent by age roughly 40. Compared with the aged group, the long-lived group had more naive CD4+ T cells, fewer expanded clones and increased TCR diversity, a pattern suggesting age selection. Because the CMV infection status of the donors was unknown, age-related changes in expanded clonotypes may potentially have been confounded. Because profiling used bulk unsorted PBMCs, naive and antigen-experienced compartments could not be compared conclusively. The percentage of naive T cells measured by flow cytometry correlated strongly with observed TCR beta diversity.

Including cysteine and phenylalanine, the CDR3 has 12 amino acids. The read is trimmed to its CDR3 DNA, 36 bases read in frame from base 1. A distance of 10 bases separates the germline ends of V and J, which lose 8 bases and 3 bases respectively. The CDR1 and CDR2 encoded by the germline V gene are MNHEY and SVGEGT. The library was made by 5' RACE. A second PCR of roughly 7 to 11 cycles was performed with a sample-barcoded 5' primer and a J-beta primer mix. Each TCR beta cDNA molecule received a unique molecular identifier from a template-switch 5' adaptor carrying 12 random nucleotides. Each sample yielded at least 2.5 million CDR3-containing paired-end reads. First-strand cDNA synthesis was performed from all RNA using the Mint cDNA synthesis kit, with priming by a TRBC-specific oligonucleotide. All cDNA was treated with uracil-DNA glycosylase and then went through a first 18-cycle PCR with the universal primers M1SS and BC2_uni_R. The original pipeline was this. Normalization of each sample was performed by random selection of 1 million high-quality reads, each carrying a distinct molecular identifier. Instead of being binned into consensus sequences, reads that shared molecular identifiers were thrown out. CDR3 identification, clonotype clustering and error correction used MiTCR with a Q25 quality threshold and the strictest error-elimination algorithm. Lower-bound total TCR beta diversity was estimated with a nonparametric unseen species model using Euler transformation. TCRdb ran its own pipeline on the public reads, namely fastp trimming at Q25 and MiXCR clone calling, and kept in-frame beta chains. CDR3 protein sequences are deduplicated, and each keeps its most common genes and DNA. The V and J calls and clone size are TCRdb's, not the authors'. The sample table shows 1,800,000 or so distinct CDR3 sequences, and more than 35% are seen once. The top ten clonotypes cover under 30% of the sample.

Systemically healthy Caucasian individuals from Russia, approximately 39 in total and aged roughly 6 to 95 years, were included as donors. Ten milliliters of peripheral blood were drawn from each donor into EDTA-treated Vacutainer tubes. Ficoll-Paque density-gradient centrifugation was used to isolate PBMCs, with at least 7 million obtained per sample. Trizol reagent was used to extract total RNA from PBMCs, with at least 5 micrograms per sample. For every donor, flow cytometry on a PBMC aliquot measured the percentage of naive CD45RAhigh/CD27high T cells. This receptor was obtained from a human donor in good health. The rearrangement combines TRBV6-2 or TRBV6-3 with TRBJ1-2; the D gene cannot be named for sure. Sequenced input: blood. The CDR3 region reads CASAEADYGYTF. The bases are TGTGCCAGCGCTGAGGCCGACTATGGCTACACCTTC.